This TCR beta chain appears in the sequencing data of a study of T cells in Graves' hyperthyroidism and ophthalmopathy. Background on the study: At the time of initial diagnosis and before any treatment, peripheral blood was collected.

Ophthalmopathy patients had moderate-to-severe active disease, CAS ≥3, NOSPECS ≥4, and disease duration under 3 months. Uncontrolled infection, other autoimmune disease, pregnancy or lactation excluded patients. Clinical symptoms, serum thyroxine, TRAb, thyroid ultrasound and orbital computed tomography informed diagnoses. TCR beta CDR3 regions were amplified from RNA. The study used the HTBI primer set for a first-round RT-PCR of the TCR CDR3. A single record per CDR3 protein comes from TCRdb applying MiXCR to the multiplex PCR reads. Among 300,000 to 400,000 distinct CDR3 sequences, around 13% were seen once, and the ten largest hold about 20%. This clonotype was counted ten times or more. Source material: blood. This receptor was obtained from a woman aged 30 to 39 with Graves' ophthalmopathy.

The CDR3 DNA is TGCAGTGCTAGCCGGGCAGGGACAGGGGGTTATGGCTACACCTTC. It codes for CSASRAGTGGYGYTF. The gene calls are TRBV20-1 and TRBJ1-2, with 11 bases that match TRBD1. Trimming took 3 bases from V and 5 from J; bases not matched to a gene: 8. The CDR3 has 15 residues. The germline V gene encodes CDR1 DFQATT and CDR2 SNEGSKA (reference sequence).